This entry describes one T cell receptor beta chain. What it binds is not known. The record originates from a study of shared clonotypes between healthy human individuals. Study context: Ranging from 18 to 49 in age, donors were two women and a few men.

Naive CD8 cells lacked CD45RO, underwent positive selection for CCR7 and left out terminally differentiated effector memory CD45RA+ cells. Execution of the assay was at deep level. Per the study methods: ImmunoSEQ yielded junction-only sequences lacking quality scores, so filtering differed. TCRdb's table, derived via immunoSEQ multiplex PCR, lists solely in-frame clones and lacks some. The DNA gave D and trimming, while V, J and clone size come from that table. The profile covers roughly 2.1 million clones, with around 93% appearing a single time and under 2% taken by the ten largest. Study observations and caveats: Richness estimates generally favored naive over memory subsets.

There are 13 residues in the CDR3. The germline V and J ends were trimmed by 0 bases and 5 bases, with 7 bases remaining between them. Germline V gives CDR1 MNHNY, CDR2 SVGAGI (reference sequence). The chain carries TRBV6-6 and TRBJ2-5, with no clear D. The clonotype originates from a man between 18 and 35 years old in good health. Some clones in this sample may be carry-over from other donors' samples. The sample was naive CD8+ T cells from PBMCs. The CDR3: CASSYSGWETQYF. The CDR3 DNA reads as TGTGCCAGCAGTTACTCGGGGTGGGAGACCCAGTACTTC.